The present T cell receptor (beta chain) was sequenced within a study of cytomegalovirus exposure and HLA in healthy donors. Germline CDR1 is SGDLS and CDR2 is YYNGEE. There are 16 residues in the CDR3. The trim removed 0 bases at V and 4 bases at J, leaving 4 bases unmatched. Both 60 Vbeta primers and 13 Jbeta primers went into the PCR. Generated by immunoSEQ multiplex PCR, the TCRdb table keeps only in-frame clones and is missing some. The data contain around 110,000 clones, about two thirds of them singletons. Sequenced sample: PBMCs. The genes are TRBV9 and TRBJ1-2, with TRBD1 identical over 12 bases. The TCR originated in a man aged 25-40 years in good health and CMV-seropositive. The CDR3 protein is CASSVAPGQGAYGYTF. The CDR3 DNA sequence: TGTGCCAGCAGCGTAGCCCCGGGACAGGGGGCCTATGGCTACACCTTC.